One T cell receptor (beta chain) is described in this entry. Its antigen has not been determined. No qualities accompany the bases; no much larger clone lies one base away. To sequence the TCRbeta CDR3 region, genomic DNA was isolated from the sorted cells. The immunoSEQ Assay was used for sequencing of TCRbeta CDR3 regions. TCRdb obtained this table from immuneACCESS and retained in-frame rearrangements with V and J assigned. These tables miss some clones; where compared with another copy, unresolved V genes account for less than half of the shortfall, and the remainder is unexplained. In this sample the table shows tens of thousands of clones, 65% to 90% of which occur a single time. Jointly, the top ten make up 0.7% of the sample. This sample stems from a study of OX40 agonist ivuxolimab in advanced cancers. Regarding the complete study: The costimulatory receptor OX40 (CD134) was targeted by ivuxolimab, a fully human IgG2 agonistic monoclonal antibody. Three dose-escalation patients achieved partial responses, one with hepatocellular carcinoma and two with cutaneous melanoma. Peripheral TCRbeta sequencing aimed to test whether ivuxolimab altered TCR sequence diversity and caused clonal T-cell expansion. Patients were allowed to have had prior anti-PD-1, anti-PD-L1 or anti-CTLA-4 therapy, and approximately 39% of the dose-escalation patients had been treated with checkpoint inhibitors. Intravenous ivuxolimab was administered to patients every 2 weeks at six dose levels: 0.01, 0.1, 0.3, 1.5, 3 and 10 mg/kg. The dose-escalation cohort was roughly 80% male with a mean age of 60 years, ranging from roughly 20 to 85. The monotherapy dose-escalation portion (N ≈ 57 patients) of the phase I ivuxolimab trial is reported in the paper. Of the approximately 54 patients in dose escalation, around 19 had hepatocellular carcinoma, some 15 had melanoma, 9 had renal cell carcinoma and 9 had head and neck cancer. General study outcomes and caveats: At doses from 0.1 to 3.0 mg/kg, clonal expansion was seen in both CD4+ and CD8+ blood T cells between baseline and week 6. Low levels of normalized T-cell clonal expansion were also seen in some nonresponding patients. After ivuxolimab, CD8+ T cells had more expanded clones than CD4+ T cells on average. The antigen specificity of the peripheral T cells that underwent clonal expansion was not determined. In the 0.1-3.0 mg/kg groups, partial responders were among the patients with the lowest normalized peripheral clonal expansion, particularly in CD8+ T cells.

The trial excluded patients who had a history of autoimmune disease or were on systemic immunosuppression. In every dose cohort, peripheral blood was drawn for TCR sequencing at baseline, cycle 4 day 1, and cycle 7 day 1. The samples were drawn from a first-in-human, open-label, multicenter phase I dose-escalation trial of ivuxolimab. The trial enrolled adults with locally advanced or metastatic head and neck squamous cell, hepatocellular, melanoma or renal cell carcinoma. Before TCR sequencing, CD4+ and CD8+ T cells were separately sorted from peripheral blood. CDR1 and CDR2, per the germline V gene, are ENHRY and SYGVKD. The CDR3 starts with the cysteine, ends with the phenylalanine, and has 15 residues. Solely the CDR3 DNA is kept, with 45 bases framed from the first base. Trimming accounts for 6 bases at V and 3 bases at J, while the number of junction bases matched to no gene is 5.

The sequencing here drew on CD4+ or CD8+ T cells sorted from blood, taken in a trial of the OX40 agonist ivuxolimab. This sequence was found in an adult with an advanced solid tumor such as melanoma, head and neck, liver or kidney cancer. Rearrangement joined TRBV10-3 to TRBJ1-1; 12 of the junction bases match TRBD1. The nucleotides read TGTGCCATCAGCGGGACAGGGGGCCCGGACACTGAAGCTTTCTTT. It codes for CAISGTGGPDTEAFF.